One sample yielded the 14 T cell receptor beta chains listed below, sequenced in a study of T cell repertoires and HLA-DP antigens. For these TCRs, the target antigens are not known. TCRdb's copy holds only in-frame clones and misses some; the assay was immunoSEQ multiplex PCR. The table shows about 89,000 clones, with around nine tenths occurring only once. Sequencing was carried out using CD4+ T cells from PBMCs. These receptors all come from a man between 45 and 60 years old in good health and CMV-seronegative.

As DNA, the CDR3 is TGTGCCAGTAGTAGCAGGAGCCGGGGGTCTCTCACCGGGGAGCTGTTTTTT. This translates into CASSSRSRGSLTGELFF. This chain joins TRBV19 and TRBJ2-2; weak D call: TRBD2 (6 bases). This CDR3 region has 17 residues. Trimming took 4 bases from V and 4 from J, leaving 19 bases between them. Germline V CDR1 and CDR2: LNHDA, SQIVND (reference sequence).

CDR3 DNA: TGTGCCAGCAGCGTAGCCAGGGGACAGGGGACTTTAGATGAGCAGTTCTTC. Residues: CASSVARGQGTLDEQFF. V usage is TRBV9 and J usage is TRBJ2-1; 10 nucleotides agree with TRBD1. The CDR3 spans 17 residues. V was pared by 0 bases and J by 8 bases, with 11 bases of the junction left unmatched. Per the germline V gene, CDR1 is SGDLS and CDR2 is YYNGEE.

The CDR3 is CASSSGWMAGELFF. The CDR3 region has the DNA TGTGCCAGCAGTAGTGGGTGGATGGCCGGGGAGCTGTTTTTT. The chain has TRBV27 and TRBJ2-2; D gene unclear. Per germline, CDR1 MNHEY and CDR2 SMNVEV (reference sequence). The CDR3 has 14 residues. Trimming shortened V by 5 bases and J by 6 bases, and 13 bases separated the two germline ends.

J is TRBJ2-7 and V is TRBV11-1; the match to TRBD1 covers 11 bases. Germline V gives CDR1 SGHAT, CDR2 FQDESV (reference sequence). Losses at the gene ends were 5 bases for V and 4 bases for J; bases not matched to a gene: 4. This CDR3 is 14 amino acids long. For the CDR3, the DNA is TGTGCCAGCAGCCTCGGACAGGGGGCGTACGAGCAGTACTTC. Amino acid sequence: CASSLGQGAYEQYF.

V gene TRBV7-9 combines with J gene TRBJ2-5; D gene unclear. Trimming cost V 7 bases and J 5 bases, with 14 bases left between them. The V gene's germline CDR1 is SEHNR and CDR2 FQNEAQ (reference sequence). There are 13 residues in the CDR3. The CDR3 sequence: CASKEWATETQYF. As DNA, the CDR3 is TGTGCCAGCAAGGAGTGGGCGACGGAGACCCAGTACTTC. The whole variable domain, filled in from reference TRBV7-9 and TRBJ2-5, reads DTGVSQNPRHKITKRGQNVTFRCDPISEHNRLYWYRQTLGQGPEFLTYFQNEAQLEKSRLLSDRFSAERPKGSFSTLEIQRTEQGDSAMYLCASKEWATETQYFGPGTRLLVL.

The gene calls are TRBV7-6 and TRBJ2-2; 8 nucleotides line up with TRBD1. Trimming removed 1 base from V and 4 bases from J; junction bases left unmatched: 2. Germline CDR1 SGHVS, CDR2 FNYEAQ. CDR3 length equals 15 residues. The CDR3 region is CASSLGQGSTGELFF. As DNA, the CDR3 is TGTGCCAGCAGCTTAGGACAGGGGAGCACCGGGGAGCTGTTTTTT.

This clone was counted once. This chain connects TRBV7-2 to TRBJ2-5; D call uncertain. The germline V gene encodes CDR1 SGHTA and CDR2 FQGNSA. The V end lost 2 bases, the J end lost 2 bases, and 12 bases lay between the germline ends. This CDR3 comprises 15 residues. CDR3 loop: CASSLLGLTQETQYF. CDR3 bases: TGTGCCAGCAGCTTATTAGGGCTAACACAAGAGACCCAGTACTTC.

The chain is built from TRBV2 and TRBJ2-1, with TRBD2 matching 8 bases. Trimming at V came to 8 bases and at J to 4 bases, leaving 7 bases not matched to a gene. In germline, CDR1 is SNHLY, CDR2 FYNNEI. This CDR3 comprises 14 residues. The CDR3 DNA follows: TGTGCCAGCGAGGCCGGCGGGGGGTACAATGAGCAGTTCTTC. This translates into CASEAGGGYNEQFF.

This clone was counted between two and nine times. The chain recombines TRBV15 with TRBJ2-2; D possibly corresponds to TRBD1 (5 bases). The CDR3 length is 16 residues. Germline V gene data show CDR1 as LNHNV and CDR2 as YYDKDF (reference sequence). The ends were cut back, 0 bases at V and 0 bases at J, with 8 bases in the middle. DNA of the CDR3: TGTGCCACCAGCAGAGACAGGGCCCCGAACACCGGGGAGCTGTTTTTT. It yields the protein CATSRDRAPNTGELFF.

The chain combines TRBV11-2 with TRBJ2-7; TRBD1 aligns across 9 bases. The V and J ends lost 5 bases and 4 bases, in that order; junction bases with no gene match: 9. The CDR3 runs to 15 residues. Germline V gives CDR1 SGHAT, CDR2 FQNNGV. The CDR3, as DNA: TGTGCCAGCAGCGGCCTAGGGGGGACAGGGTACGAGCAGTACTTC. Translated, it gives CASSGLGGTGYEQYF.

The DNA of the CDR3 is TGTGCCAGCAGTCCGATCCGGGACAGCGAGGCAGATACGCAGTATTTT. Translation gives CASSPIRDSEADTQYF. The J gene is TRBJ2-3, the V gene TRBV27, with 7 bases fitting TRBD1. The germline CDR1 and CDR2 sequences are MNHEY and SMNVEV (reference sequence). The V and J ends lost 5 bases and 4 bases, in that order; junction bases with no gene match: 12. CDR3 length equals 16 residues.

This clone was observed a single time. V usage is TRBV5-1 and J usage is TRBJ2-1, with 10 bases fitting TRBD2. Unmatched junction bases numbered 11, after V lost 3 bases and J lost 2 bases. The CDR3 is 18 residues long. Germline V gene lookup returns CDR1 SGHRS and CDR2 YFSETQ. The CDR3 bases are TGCGCCAGCAGCTCCACCCCATTAGGACTAGCGGCCTACAATGAGCAGTTCTTC. Encoded protein: CASSSTPLGLAAYNEQFF. The whole variable domain, remainder taken from reference TRBV5-1 and TRBJ2-1, is KAGVTQTPRYLIKTRGQQVTLSCSPISGHRSVSWYQQTPGQGLQFLFEYFSETQRNKGNFPGRFSGRQFSNSRSEMNVSTLELGDSALYLCASSSTPLGLAAYNEQFFGPGTRLTVL.

The chain carries TRBV5-4 and TRBJ2-5; D not resolved. The V end was cut by 2 bases, the J end by 3 bases, with 5 bases between. CDR3 length equals 12 residues. Germline loops: CDR1 SGHNT, CDR2 YYREEE (reference sequence). The CDR3 DNA reads as TGTGCCAGCAGCTTCCCAAAAGAGACCCAGTACTTC. It yields the protein CASSFPKETQYF.

This chain connects TRBV18 to TRBJ2-7; D possibly matches TRBD1 or TRBD2 (7 bases each). The germline gives CDR1 KGHSH, CDR2 LQKENI. The CDR3 is 15 residues long. V was trimmed by 5 bases and J by 2 bases, leaving 16 bases between them. In nucleotides, the CDR3 is TGTGCCAGCTCAAGGGGAGGGGGCCAACCCTACGAGCAGTACTTC. It yields the protein CASSRGGGQPYEQYF. Full variable domain (outside the CDR3, taken from reference TRBV18 and TRBJ2-7): NAGVMQNPRHLVRRRGQEARLRCSPMKGHSHVYWYRQLPEEGLKFMVYLQKENIIDESGMPKERFSAEFPKEGPSILRIQQVVRGDSAAYFCASSRGGGQPYEQYFGPGTRLTVT.